The 18 T cell receptor beta chains below all came from one sample that was sequenced in a study of blood T cell repertoires in COVID-19. Repertoires were generated with immunoSEQ multiplex PCR, while TCRdb's copy carries only in-frame clones and drops some. The sample shows some 250,000 clones, around nine tenths of them seen only once. The sample taken for sequencing was PBMCs or T cells enriched from blood (not recorded which). All receptors derive from a woman in her 30s with acute COVID-19.

The V and J genes are TRBV27 and TRBJ2-1; maybe TRBD1 (6 bases). This CDR3 has 15 amino acids. Trimming stripped 6 bases from V and 5 bases from J, with 17 bases between. Germline V CDR1 and CDR2: MNHEY, SMNVEV (reference sequence). The CDR3 DNA sequence: TGTGCCAGCAGAACCATAGGGGCAGGGGACAATGAGCAGTTCTTC. As protein: CASRTIGAGDNEQFF.

CDR3 residues: CASSPRGWYEQYF. DNA for the CDR3: TGTGCCAGCAGCCCTCGAGGGTGGTACGAGCAGTACTTC. J is TRBJ2-7 and V is TRBV9; possibly TRBD2 for D (5 bases). Germline V gives CDR1 SGDLS, CDR2 YYNGEE. This CDR3 comprises 13 residues. Deletions cut 4 bases from V and 4 bases from J, with 12 bases between. Looking up the rest from reference TRBV9 and TRBJ2-7 gives the full variable domain: DSGVTQTPKHLITATGQRVTLRCSPRSGDLSVYWYQQSLDQGLQFLIQYYNGEERAKGNILERFSAQQFPDLHSELNLSSLELGDSALYFCASSPRGWYEQYFGPGTRLTVT.

This chain joins TRBV7-9 and TRBJ2-3, with 15 bases lining up with TRBD2. V trimming: 5 bases; J trimming: 4 bases; junction bases outside the gene matches: 13. CDR1 is SEHNR and CDR2 is FQNEAQ in the germline V gene (reference sequence). The CDR3 loop spans 19 amino acids. The CDR3 bases are TGTGCCAGCAGCGGATCCTCACCCAGGACTAGCGGGGGGGCAGATACGCAGTATTTT. This encodes CASSGSSPRTSGGADTQYF. Complete variable domain (other parts from reference TRBV7-9 and TRBJ2-3): DTGVSQNPRHKITKRGQNVTFRCDPISEHNRLYWYRQTLGQGPEFLTYFQNEAQLEKSRLLSDRFSAERPKGSFSTLEIQRTEQGDSAMYLCASSGSSPRTSGGADTQYFGPGTRLTVL.

The chain uses TRBV5-5 and TRBJ1-1; 7 bases line up with TRBD1. The CDR3 has 14 residues. With V trimmed by 1 base and J by 5 bases, 5 bases remained unmatched. Per germline, CDR1 SGHKS and CDR2 YYEKEE (reference sequence). The CDR3 coding sequence is TGTGCCAGCAGCTTGAACAGGGGAGAAACTGAAGCTTTCTTT. It translates to CASSLNRGETEAFF.

The chain is built from TRBV3-1 (or the pseudogene TRBV3-2) and TRBJ1-1; TRBD1 might be the D (5 bases). Between the trimmed V and J ends, which lost 1 base and 5 bases, there was a span of 17 bases. This CDR3 has 16 residues. CDR1 and CDR2 (germline): LGHDT, YNNKEL (reference sequence). DNA for the CDR3: TGTGCCAGCAGCCAAGCCCTATCCAACCGGGGGACTGAAGCTTTCTTT. Protein: CASSQALSNRGTEAFF.

The V and J genes are TRBV6-5 and TRBJ2-3; 7 bases are a match to TRBD2. In germline, CDR1 is MNHEY, CDR2 SVGAGI. Trimming cost V 5 bases and J 7 bases; bases outside gene matches: 6. CDR3 size: 13 residues. The CDR3 spells CASSRSGEYTQYF. CDR3 nucleotide sequence: TGTGCCAGCAGTCGGAGCGGGGAATATACGCAGTATTTT.

V usage is TRBV9 and J usage is TRBJ2-7; 12 positions match TRBD2. This CDR3 is 14 amino acids long. The V gene end was trimmed by 3 bases and the J gene end by 7 bases; junction bases not matched to a gene: 5. CDR1 is SGDLS and CDR2 is YYNGEE in the germline V gene. DNA of the CDR3: TGTGCCAGCAGCGAGGGACTAGCGGGCCGAGAGCAGTACTTC. Its translation: CASSEGLAGREQYF.

Here the CDR3 reads CASSPGLPYNEQFF. CDR3 bases: TGTGCCAGCAGCCCGGGACTACCTTACAATGAGCAGTTCTTC. V is TRBV7-3 and J is TRBJ2-1, with TRBD2 matching over 7 bases. CDR1 and CDR2 from the germline V gene are SGHTA and FQGTGA. This CDR3 comprises 14 residues. Trimming took 5 bases from V and 4 from J; bases not matched to a gene: 5.

This clone was observed a single time. This sequence joins TRBV2 and TRBJ2-3; 13 nucleotides agree with TRBD2. This CDR3 is 16 amino acids long. V gave up 6 bases and J gave up 1 base; unmatched junction bases: 4. CDR1 SNHLY and CDR2 FYNNEI come from the germline V gene. The CDR3 protein is CASRGTSGARTDTQYF. CDR3 DNA: TGTGCCAGCAGGGGGACTAGCGGGGCACGCACAGATACGCAGTATTTT.

The chain uses TRBV7-9 and TRBJ2-1, with 9 bases aligning to TRBD2. Trimming removed 3 bases from V and 7 bases from J; junction bases left unmatched: 10. CDR3 size: 16 residues. The germline CDR1 and CDR2 sequences are SEHNR and FQNEAQ (reference sequence). CDR3 sequence reads: CASSLARISGGNEQFF. The CDR3 coding sequence is TGTGCCAGCAGCTTGGCTCGTATTAGCGGGGGAAATGAGCAGTTCTTC.

J is TRBJ1-5 and V is TRBV19, with 11 positions matching TRBD1. CDR3 size: 15 residues. V shed 6 bases and J 5 bases; nucleotides not matched to a gene: 6. Germline V gene sequence: CDR1 LNHDA, CDR2 SQIVND (reference sequence). The CDR3 loop reads CASREGQGGHQPQHF. For the CDR3, the DNA is TGTGCCAGTAGGGAGGGACAGGGGGGGCATCAGCCCCAGCATTTT.

The chain combines TRBV3-1 (or the pseudogene TRBV3-2) with TRBJ2-7; TRBD1 matches at 9 bases. Germline trimming cut 2 bases from V and 6 bases from J; bases unmatched to any gene: 8. CDR1 is LGHDT, CDR2 YNNKEL, per germline (reference sequence). CDR3 length: 15 amino acids. CDR3 sequence: CASSQQGQGVGEQYF. CDR3 nucleotides: TGTGCCAGCAGCCAACAGGGACAGGGTGTGGGCGAGCAGTACTTC.

For this clone: Being one base from a much bigger clone, this may be a read error. The chain uses TRBV24-1 and TRBJ2-3; D is possibly TRBD2 (5 bases). The CDR3 has 12 amino acids. Germline-derived CDR1 and CDR2 are KGHDR and SFDVKD. Trimming pared 6 bases from V and 4 bases from J, leaving 7 bases between. CDR3 DNA: TGTGCCACCAGTCACGGGGCAGATACGCAGTATTTT. It encodes CATSHGADTQYF.

V gene TRBV7-6 combines with J gene TRBJ2-1, with TRBD1 as a possible D gene (6 bases). V lost 5 bases to trimming and J lost 3 bases, with 8 bases between them. This CDR3 comprises 13 residues. CDR1 SGHVS and CDR2 FNYEAQ come from the germline V gene. The CDR3 DNA sequence: TGTGCCAGCAGCGAGACAGGCTACAATGAGCAGTTCTTC. Amino acids: CASSETGYNEQFF.

CDR3 nucleotide sequence: TGTGCCAGCAGCTTAGGACAGCCTTGGGGCTACACCTTC. This gives the protein CASSLGQPWGYTF. The rearrangement links TRBV7-2 to TRBJ1-2; perhaps TRBD1 as D (5 bases). The CDR3 spans 13 residues. V was cut by 1 base and J by 8 bases, with 11 bases left in between. Germline V gene sequence: CDR1 SGHTA, CDR2 FQGNSA.

The genes are TRBV5-6 and TRBJ1-1; D unresolved. Germline CDR1 is SGHDT and CDR2 is YYEEEE. This CDR3 region has 16 residues. Trimming removed 4 bases at V and 3 bases at J, with 19 bases between. Written as DNA, the CDR3 is TGTGCCAGCAGCCGGGGTCTAGCAGGTGCGGACACTGAAGCTTTCTTT. Translating it yields CASSRGLAGADTEAFF.

The V gene is TRBV19, the J gene TRBJ1-1; D is unclear. Germline V gene lookup returns CDR1 LNHDA and CDR2 SQIVND (reference sequence). Trimming removed 6 bases from V and 3 bases from J, with 14 bases in between. The CDR3 length is 14 residues. CDR3 amino acids: CASRLAGGYTEAFF. The CDR3 DNA is TGTGCCAGTAGGCTGGCGGGAGGATACACTGAAGCTTTCTTT.

The chain employs TRBV5-5 and TRBJ2-7, with TRBD1 matching over 11 bases. This CDR3 contains 14 residues. Germline values: CDR1 SGHKS, CDR2 YYEKEE (reference sequence). Trimming at V came to 2 bases and at J to 3 bases, leaving 1 base not matched to a gene. Here the CDR3 DNA reads TGTGCCAGCAGCTTAGGGACAGGGGGCTACGAGCAGTACTTC. Amino acids: CASSLGTGGYEQYF.